This T cell receptor (beta chain) stems from a study of T-cell memory formation after mild COVID-19. Across the study: Among the donors, TCR clusters were largely specific to each donor.

Constant-segment primers served in 5'RACE that generated TCR alpha and TCR beta cDNA libraries bearing sample barcodes and UMIs. MiXCR, run by TCRdb on the 5' RACE reads, gives a single entry per CDR3 protein. The sample shows about 150,000 distinct CDR3 sequences, roughly 21% of them seen only once. Overall study findings and caveats: Later expanders leaned CD4+, whereas clones that contracted between day 15 and 85 were balanced CD4/CD8. Pre-infection memory showed some responding clones, and this suggested that cross-reactive memory joined.

In regard to this clonotype: Its antigen is undetermined.

The CDR3 extends over 14 amino acids. Trimming took 3 bases from V and 4 from J, leaving 12 bases between them. CDR1 is SGHAT and CDR2 is FQNNGV in the germline V gene. The chain has TRBV11-2 and TRBJ1-1; possible D gene TRBD1, 5 bases. Sequenced input: PBMCs or a T cell subset sorted from them (not recorded which). This TCR came from an adult woman who had mild COVID-19 (a few samples of this study predate the infection). Cell type and time point are not known. The CDR3 DNA reads as TGTGCCAGCAGCTTTGGGGGGTCGATCACTGAAGCTTTCTTT. It specifies CASSFGGSITEAFF.